Listed below are T cell receptor beta chains from one sample, sequenced in a study of shared clonotypes between healthy human individuals. Sequenced by immunoSEQ multiplex PCR; TCRdb stores in-frame clones only, minus some. This repertoire shows under 600,000 clones, around 78% found once; its top ten account for about 12%. The sequenced material came from PBMCs. The source is a woman aged 40 to 55 in good health. Some clones in this sample may be carry-over from other donors' samples. The CDR3 runs from the conserved cysteine through the conserved F or W. The D gene is left open where the match is weak. Only some rows state a clone size, as once, few, many or a class for expanded clones.

v_gene: TRBV7-2; j_gene: TRBJ2-1; abundance: -; d_gene: -; CDR3nt: TGTGCCAGCAGCTTAGGTGGGTGGCAGACTTTCCATGAGCAGTTCTTC; CDR3aa: CASSLGGWQTFHEQFF
v_gene: TRBV5-1; j_gene: TRBJ2-2; abundance: -; d_gene: -; CDR3nt: TGCGCCAGCAGCTCGACGAGCGTATACACCGGGGAGCTGTTTTTT; CDR3aa: CASSSTSVYTGELFF
v_gene: TRBV28; j_gene: TRBJ1-2; abundance: -; d_gene: TRBD1; CDR3nt: TGTGCCAGCAATACGGGACAGGGAGGCTATGGCTACACCTTC; CDR3aa: CASNTGQGGYGYTF
v_gene: TRBV6-6; j_gene: TRBJ1-1; abundance: -; d_gene: TRBD1; CDR3nt: TGTGCCAGCATCAAGGGACAGGGACTTGAAGCTTTCTTT; CDR3aa: CASIKGQGLEAFF
v_gene: TRBV28; j_gene: TRBJ2-5; abundance: -; d_gene: TRBD2; CDR3nt: TGTGCCAGCAGTTTCCCTCGGCTAGCGGGACTCCCTCAAGAGACCCAGTACTTC; CDR3aa: CASSFPRLAGLPQETQYF
v_gene: TRBV7-2; j_gene: TRBJ2-7; abundance: -; d_gene: TRBD1; CDR3nt: TGTGCCAGCAGTCAAACGACAGGGGCTGTCTACGAGCAGTACTTC; CDR3aa: CASSQTTGAVYEQYF
v_gene: TRBV18; j_gene: TRBJ1-1; abundance: -; d_gene: TRBD1; CDR3nt: TGTGCCACCACGTGGACAGGGGATTTTATGAACACTGAAGCTTTCTTT; CDR3aa: CATTWTGDFMNTEAFF
v_gene: TRBV7-2; j_gene: TRBJ2-7; abundance: -; d_gene: TRBD1; CDR3nt: TGTGCCAGCAGCCTTAGGTGGACAGGCCCCAACGAGCAGTACTTC; CDR3aa: CASSLRWTGPNEQYF
v_gene: TRBV7-9; j_gene: TRBJ2-7; abundance: -; d_gene: TRBD1; CDR3nt: TGTGCCAGCAGCGCGCCGGGACAGGACCCCCTTCTCGAGCAGTACTTC; CDR3aa: CASSAPGQDPLLEQYF
v_gene: TRBV5-1; j_gene: TRBJ2-7; abundance: once; d_gene: -; CDR3nt: TGCGCCAGCAGCTTTACGGTCGGCGGCGAGCAGTACTTC; CDR3aa: CASSFTVGGEQYF
v_gene: TRBV30; j_gene: TRBJ2-1; abundance: few; d_gene: TRBD2; CDR3nt: TGTGCCTGGAGTATTATAGCGGGAGGCAATGAGCAGTTCTTC; CDR3aa: CAWSIIAGGNEQFF
v_gene: TRBV6-7; j_gene: TRBJ1-2; abundance: few; d_gene: -; CDR3nt: TGTGCCAGCAGTTATCATTTACAGACCGTAAGGGGAGGGTTCGGCTATGGCTACACCTTC; CDR3aa: CASSYHLQTVRGGFGYGYTF
v_gene: TRBV5-1; j_gene: TRBJ2-1; abundance: -; d_gene: TRBD2; CDR3nt: TGCGCCAGCAGCCGGATCAGCGGGAGGGGCGACAATGAGCAGTTCTTC; CDR3aa: CASSRISGRGDNEQFF
v_gene: TRBV2; j_gene: TRBJ2-1; abundance: -; d_gene: -; CDR3nt: TGTGCCAGCAGCGTGGGGGGCTGGGATGAGCAGTTCTTC; CDR3aa: CASSVGGWDEQFF
v_gene: TRBV12-1; j_gene: TRBJ2-3; abundance: few; d_gene: -; CDR3nt: TGTGCCAGCAGCACCCCCAAGGGGGCTTCACAAGATACGCAGTATTTT; CDR3aa: CASSTPKGASQDTQYF
v_gene: TRBV11-2; j_gene: TRBJ2-5; abundance: few; d_gene: TRBD2; CDR3nt: TGTGCCAGCAGCTTAGGGGGCGGACTAGCGGGAGGAGAGACCCAGTACTTC; CDR3aa: CASSLGGGLAGGETQYF
v_gene: TRBV4-2; j_gene: TRBJ2-3; abundance: once; d_gene: TRBD2; CDR3nt: TGTGCCAGCAGCCACGAACCGGACTCCGGGACTAGCGGGAGGGCCTTAGATACGCAGTATTTT; CDR3aa: CASSHEPDSGTSGRALDTQYF
v_gene: TRBV7-8; j_gene: TRBJ1-5; abundance: few; d_gene: -; CDR3nt: TGTGCCAGCAGCTTAGGAGTAGGGTCAGGAGCTAATCAGCCCCAGCATTTT; CDR3aa: CASSLGVGSGANQPQHF
v_gene: TRBV5-1; j_gene: TRBJ2-6; abundance: -; d_gene: TRBD1; CDR3nt: TGCGCCAGCAGCTCAACCCCGGGACAGTATTCTGGGGCCAACGTCCTGACTTTC; CDR3aa: CASSSTPGQYSGANVLTF
v_gene: TRBV7-9; j_gene: TRBJ2-3; abundance: -; d_gene: TRBD2; CDR3nt: TGTGCCAGCAGCGGACTAGCGGGAGGGCCCGGAGATACGCAGTATTTT; CDR3aa: CASSGLAGGPGDTQYF
v_gene: TRBV19; j_gene: TRBJ2-3; abundance: -; d_gene: -; CDR3nt: TGTGCCAGCCCCACAGATACGCAGTATTTT; CDR3aa: CASPTDTQYF
v_gene: TRBV5-3; j_gene: TRBJ2-1; abundance: -; d_gene: -; CDR3nt: TGTGCCAGAAGCTTGGGTAGCGGATACTACAATGAGCAGTTCTTC; CDR3aa: CARSLGSGYYNEQFF
v_gene: TRBV29-1; j_gene: TRBJ2-7; abundance: -; d_gene: -; CDR3nt: TGCAGTGCACAGGGATCCTACGAGCAGTACTTC; CDR3aa: CSAQGSYEQYF
v_gene: TRBV13; j_gene: TRBJ2-7; abundance: -; d_gene: TRBD2; CDR3nt: TGTGCCAGCAGCTCCTGGACTAGCGGGTACGAGCAGTACTTC; CDR3aa: CASSSWTSGYEQYF
v_gene: TRBV10-3; j_gene: TRBJ2-4; abundance: -; d_gene: -; CDR3nt: TGTGCCATCAGTGAGGGGGAAGTCAAAAACATTCAGTACTTC; CDR3aa: CAISEGEVKNIQYF
v_gene: TRBV18; j_gene: TRBJ1-3; abundance: -; d_gene: -; CDR3nt: TGTGCCAGCTCCTCCTCCGGGACCAAGGCAGGAAACACCATATATTTT; CDR3aa: CASSSSGTKAGNTIYF
v_gene: TRBV11-2; j_gene: TRBJ1-5; abundance: once; d_gene: -; CDR3nt: TGTGCCAGCAGCTTAGAGTGGGATAGCAATCAGCCCCAGCATTTT; CDR3aa: CASSLEWDSNQPQHF
v_gene: TRBV7-9; j_gene: TRBJ2-5; abundance: -; d_gene: -; CDR3nt: TGTGCCAGCAAGGACCTCCGAGGGCAAGAGACCCAGTACTTC; CDR3aa: CASKDLRGQETQYF
v_gene: TRBV5-8; j_gene: TRBJ1-5; abundance: few; d_gene: -; CDR3nt: TGTGCCAGCAGCTCCGCGTTTGGCCAGCCCCAGCATTTT; CDR3aa: CASSSAFGQPQHF
v_gene: TRBV7-2; j_gene: TRBJ2-5; abundance: -; d_gene: TRBD1; CDR3nt: TGTGCCAGCAGCTACTTTGGGACAGGGGTGGAGGAGACCCAGTACTTC; CDR3aa: CASSYFGTGVEETQYF
v_gene: TRBV5-1; j_gene: TRBJ1-3; abundance: -; d_gene: -; CDR3nt: TGCGCCAGCAGCTTGGAAGACTCTGGAAACACCATATATTTT; CDR3aa: CASSLEDSGNTIYF
v_gene: TRBV7-2; j_gene: TRBJ2-7; abundance: -; d_gene: -; CDR3nt: TGTGCCAGCAGCTTGGGACCCCCGGGGGCCTACGAGCAGTACTTC; CDR3aa: CASSLGPPGAYEQYF
v_gene: TRBV15; j_gene: TRBJ2-1; abundance: -; d_gene: TRBD2; CDR3nt: TGTGCCACCAGCAGAGGGACTAGCGATGAGCAGTTCTTC; CDR3aa: CATSRGTSDEQFF
v_gene: TRBV5-6; j_gene: TRBJ2-6; abundance: -; d_gene: -; CDR3nt: TGTGCCAGCAGCTTGTGGGGGGCCAACGTCCTGACTTTC; CDR3aa: CASSLWGANVLTF
v_gene: TRBV4-3; j_gene: TRBJ1-4; abundance: once; d_gene: -; CDR3nt: TGCGCCAGCAGCCAGGCCCAGCGGGGGGGAACTAATGAAAAACTGTTTTTT; CDR3aa: CASSQAQRGGTNEKLFF
v_gene: TRBV11-2; j_gene: TRBJ2-1; abundance: few; d_gene: -; CDR3nt: TGTGCCAGCAGCTTAAACAACAATGAGCAGTTCTTC; CDR3aa: CASSLNNNEQFF
v_gene: TRBV10-2; j_gene: TRBJ2-1; abundance: -; d_gene: TRBD2; CDR3nt: TGCGCCAGCAATACGATAGCGGGAGGCTCCTACAATGAGCAGTTCTTC; CDR3aa: CASNTIAGGSYNEQFF
v_gene: TRBV9; j_gene: TRBJ2-1; abundance: -; d_gene: TRBD2; CDR3nt: TGTGCCAGCAGCGGTGCGGGAGGGATATACAATGAGCAGTTCTTC; CDR3aa: CASSGAGGIYNEQFF
v_gene: TRBV19; j_gene: TRBJ2-7; abundance: once; d_gene: TRBD1; CDR3nt: TGTGCCAGTAGTAGGACAGGGAGGAGCGAGCAGTACTTC; CDR3aa: CASSRTGRSEQYF
v_gene: TRBV30; j_gene: TRBJ2-6; abundance: -; d_gene: -; CDR3nt: TGTGCCTGGAGGGATTGGGGGCGGACTGGGGCCAACGTCCTGACTTTC; CDR3aa: CAWRDWGRTGANVLTF
v_gene: TRBV4-2; j_gene: TRBJ1-4; abundance: -; d_gene: -; CDR3nt: TGTGCCAGCAGCCGAGCCGGGGGGCGAGATGAAAAACTGTTTTTT; CDR3aa: CASSRAGGRDEKLFF
v_gene: TRBV7-9; j_gene: TRBJ2-7; abundance: once; d_gene: -; CDR3nt: TGTGCCAGCAGCTTATCTGTCACAGAGCAGTACTTC; CDR3aa: CASSLSVTEQYF
v_gene: TRBV2; j_gene: TRBJ1-5; abundance: -; d_gene: TRBD1; CDR3nt: TGTGCCAGCAGTAAAACAGGGGGCGGAGAGCCCCAGCATTTT; CDR3aa: CASSKTGGGEPQHF
v_gene: TRBV7-8; j_gene: TRBJ2-7; abundance: -; d_gene: TRBD1; CDR3nt: TGTGCCAGCAGCCGGGGGACAGGGAGATCCTACGAGCAGTACTTC; CDR3aa: CASSRGTGRSYEQYF